These 5 T cell receptor beta chains were all obtained from the same sample, sequenced in a study of T cells in Graves' hyperthyroidism and ophthalmopathy. Researchers amplified the TCR beta CDR3 regions from RNA transcripts. With the HTBI primer set, the TCR CDR3 went through a first round of RT-PCR. TCRdb reprocessed the multiplex PCR reads with MiXCR, giving one entry per CDR3 protein. The table includes a few hundred thousand distinct CDR3 sequences, approximately 14% detected once. Sequencing used blood. Receptors were obtained from a woman aged 40 to 49 with Graves' hyperthyroidism.

There are many counts of this clonotype. V usage is TRBV6-1 and J usage is TRBJ1-1, with D possibly being TRBD1 (5 bases). Trimming removed 6 bases from V and 6 bases from J, with 23 bases in between. Germline V lookup: CDR1 MNHNS, CDR2 SASEGT. This CDR3 has 16 amino acids. DNA of the CDR3: TGTGCCAGCAGGCAGGGTAGTAGTAGAAAAATTGCTGAAGCTTTCTTT. As protein: CASRQGSSRKIAEAFF.

In its sample, this clonotype was seen a few times. The V and J genes are TRBV20-1 and TRBJ2-5, with unresolved D. Germline V gene data show CDR1 as DFQATT and CDR2 as SNEGSKA (reference sequence). V lost 5 bases and J lost 2, with 9 bases in between. CDR3 length: 12 residues. The CDR3 protein is CSAPRYQETQYF. The CDR3 DNA is TGCAGTGCTCCGAGATATCAAGAGACCCAGTACTTC.

The chain combines TRBV5-1 with TRBJ1-2; D not resolved. There are 17 residues in the CDR3. V was clipped by 4 bases and J by 4 bases, with 23 bases between them. CDR1 is SGHRS and CDR2 is YFSETQ in the germline V gene. CDR3 DNA sequence: TGCGCCAGCAGCCCGGACCTCGGACGGCTATCGACCTATGGCTACACCTTC. This sequence encodes CASSPDLGRLSTYGYTF.

This clonotype showed up just a few times. The J gene is TRBJ2-2, the V gene TRBV6-2 or TRBV6-3, with D perhaps matching TRBD2 (5 bases). The CDR3 totals 15 residues. Trimming pared 8 bases from V and 6 bases from J, leaving 19 bases between. Germline V gene lookup returns CDR1 MNHEY and CDR2 SVGEGT. In DNA, the CDR3 is TGTGCCAGCGTCGACTACGACCGGAAGGCCGGGGAGCTGTTTTTT. Its translation is CASVDYDRKAGELFF.

The J gene is TRBJ2-7, the V gene TRBV27, with 11 positions matching TRBD1. Germline CDR1 is MNHEY and CDR2 is SMNVEV (reference sequence). With 6 bases clipped from V and 6 bases from J, the junction kept 10 bases outside the gene matches. The CDR3 is made up of 15 amino acids. The CDR3 region has the DNA TGTGCCAGCAGCTCGGGACAGGGGGTATTCTGCGAGCAGTACTTC. Translation gives CASSSGQGVFCEQYF.